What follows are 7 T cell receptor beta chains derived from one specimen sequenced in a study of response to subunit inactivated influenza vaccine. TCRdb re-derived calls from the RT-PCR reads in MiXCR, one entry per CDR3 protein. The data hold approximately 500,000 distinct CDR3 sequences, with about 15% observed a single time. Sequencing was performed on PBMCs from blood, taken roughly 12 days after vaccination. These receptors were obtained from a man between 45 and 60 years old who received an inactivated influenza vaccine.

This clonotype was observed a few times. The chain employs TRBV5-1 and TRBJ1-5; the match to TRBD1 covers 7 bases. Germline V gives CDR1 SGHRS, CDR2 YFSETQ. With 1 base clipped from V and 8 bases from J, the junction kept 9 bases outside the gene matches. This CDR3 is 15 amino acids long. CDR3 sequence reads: CASSLNGQAAEPQHF. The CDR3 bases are TGCGCCAGCAGCTTGAACGGACAGGCAGCAGAGCCCCAGCATTTT.

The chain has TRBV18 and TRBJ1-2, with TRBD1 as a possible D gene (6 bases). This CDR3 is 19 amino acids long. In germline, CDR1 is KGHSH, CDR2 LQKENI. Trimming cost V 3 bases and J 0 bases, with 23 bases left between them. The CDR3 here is CASSPTGRKNPRSNYGYTF. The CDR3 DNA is TGTGCCAGCTCACCGACAGGAAGGAAGAACCCCCGGTCTAACTATGGCTACACCTTC. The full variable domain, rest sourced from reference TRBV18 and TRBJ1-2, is NAGVMQNPRHLVRRRGQEARLRCSPMKGHSHVYWYRQLPEEGLKFMVYLQKENIIDESGMPKERFSAEFPKEGPSILRIQQVVRGDSAAYFCASSPTGRKNPRSNYGYTFGSGTRLTVV.

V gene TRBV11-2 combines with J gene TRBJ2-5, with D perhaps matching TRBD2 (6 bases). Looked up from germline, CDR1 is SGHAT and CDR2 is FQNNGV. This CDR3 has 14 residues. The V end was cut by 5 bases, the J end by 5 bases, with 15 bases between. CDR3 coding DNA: TGTGCCAGCAGCACCGTGGACTACTCGGAGACCCAGTACTTC. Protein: CASSTVDYSETQYF.

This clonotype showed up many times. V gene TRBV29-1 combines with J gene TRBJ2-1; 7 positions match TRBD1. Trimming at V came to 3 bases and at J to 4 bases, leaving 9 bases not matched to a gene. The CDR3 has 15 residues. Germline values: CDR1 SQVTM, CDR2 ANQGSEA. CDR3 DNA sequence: TGCAGCGTTGAGAAAACAGGGGTTTGGTACAATGAGCAGTTCTTC. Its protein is CSVEKTGVWYNEQFF.

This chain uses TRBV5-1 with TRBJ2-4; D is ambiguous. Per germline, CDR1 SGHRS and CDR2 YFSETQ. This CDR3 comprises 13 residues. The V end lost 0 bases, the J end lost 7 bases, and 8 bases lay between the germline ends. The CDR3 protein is CASSLESGNIQYF. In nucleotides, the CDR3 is TGCGCCAGCAGCTTGGAGTCTGGGAACATTCAGTACTTC. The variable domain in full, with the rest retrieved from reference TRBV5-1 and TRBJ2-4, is KAGVTQTPRYLIKTRGQQVTLSCSPISGHRSVSWYQQTPGQGLQFLFEYFSETQRNKGNFPGRFSGRQFSNSRSEMNVSTLELGDSALYLCASSLESGNIQYFGAGTRLSVL.

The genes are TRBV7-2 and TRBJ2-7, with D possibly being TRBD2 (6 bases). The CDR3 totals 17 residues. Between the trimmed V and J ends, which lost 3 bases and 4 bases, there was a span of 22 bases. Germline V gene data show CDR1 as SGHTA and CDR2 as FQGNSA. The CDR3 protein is CASSFSRPGLVKYEQYF. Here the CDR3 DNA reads TGTGCCAGCAGCTTCTCCCGCCCGGGACTCGTCAAGTACGAGCAGTACTTC.

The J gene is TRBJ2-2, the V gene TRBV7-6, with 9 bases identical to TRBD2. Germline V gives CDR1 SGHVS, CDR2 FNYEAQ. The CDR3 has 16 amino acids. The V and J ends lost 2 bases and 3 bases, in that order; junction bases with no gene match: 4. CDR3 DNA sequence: TGTGCCAGCAGCTTACCTAGCGGGACATACACCGGGGAGCTGTTTTTT. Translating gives CASSLPSGTYTGELFF.